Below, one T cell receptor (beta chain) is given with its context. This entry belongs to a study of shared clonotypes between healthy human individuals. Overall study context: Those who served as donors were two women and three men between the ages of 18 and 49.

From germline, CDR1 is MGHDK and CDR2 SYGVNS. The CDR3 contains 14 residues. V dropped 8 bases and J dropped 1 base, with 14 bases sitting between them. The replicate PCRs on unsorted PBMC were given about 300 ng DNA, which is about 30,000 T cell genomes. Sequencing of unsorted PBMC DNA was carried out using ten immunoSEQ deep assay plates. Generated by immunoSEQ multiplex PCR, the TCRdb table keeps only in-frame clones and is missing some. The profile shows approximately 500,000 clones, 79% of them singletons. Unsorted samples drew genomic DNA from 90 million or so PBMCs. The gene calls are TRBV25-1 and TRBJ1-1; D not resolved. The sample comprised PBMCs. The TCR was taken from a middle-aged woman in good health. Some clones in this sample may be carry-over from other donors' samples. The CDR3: CASGRQAANTEAFF. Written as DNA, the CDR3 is TGTGCCAGCGGCAGGCAAGCGGCGAACACTGAAGCTTTCTTT.